This TCR beta chain was sequenced in a study of neurological immune-mediated disorders. General observations from the study: The repertoires of 18 of 34 multiple sclerosis patients fell into one related-CDR3 cluster (a possible signature) under phylogenetic grouping.

In this sample, this clonotype turned up many times. Antigen unknown. The CDR3 has 13 amino acids. Trimming took 9 bases from V and 2 from J; bases not matched to a gene: 4. In germline, CDR1 is SGHVS, CDR2 FNYEAQ. Every sequencing run generated in excess of 170 million TCR-beta sequences. These sequences covered 15-18 subjects. TCRdb re-called the 5' RACE reads with MiXCR, one entry per CDR3 protein. This sample has 55,000 or so distinct CDR3 sequences, with approximately 4.1% found just once. The source material was PBMCs. The TCR comes from a man aged 45-65 years with multiple sclerosis. The chain couples TRBV7-6 to TRBJ2-7; the match to TRBD2 covers 10 bases. The CDR3 DNA reads TGTGCCAGAGTTACTAGCGGGACCTACGAGCAGTACTTC. Its translation: CARVTSGTYEQYF.